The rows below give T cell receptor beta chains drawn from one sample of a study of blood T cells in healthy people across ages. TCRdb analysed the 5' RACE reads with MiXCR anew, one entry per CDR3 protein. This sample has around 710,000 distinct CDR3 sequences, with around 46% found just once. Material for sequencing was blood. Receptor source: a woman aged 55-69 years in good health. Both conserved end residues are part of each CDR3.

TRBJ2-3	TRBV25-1	CASSAGRMIDTQYF
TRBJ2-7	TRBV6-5	CASSRQGARVHEQYF
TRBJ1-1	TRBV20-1	CSAPRGQVLSYTEAFF
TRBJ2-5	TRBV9	CASSATGDPYNERYF
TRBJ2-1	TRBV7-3	CASSLKAGGTSYNEQFF
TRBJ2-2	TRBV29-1	CTLGDAGTGELFF
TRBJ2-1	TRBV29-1	CSVESSGGGWFF
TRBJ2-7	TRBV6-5	CASSYLAGKVYERYF
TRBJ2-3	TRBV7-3	CASSQPTARTDTQYF
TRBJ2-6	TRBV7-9	CASSLRTGFSGANVLTF
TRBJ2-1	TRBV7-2	CASSLVGSDEQFF